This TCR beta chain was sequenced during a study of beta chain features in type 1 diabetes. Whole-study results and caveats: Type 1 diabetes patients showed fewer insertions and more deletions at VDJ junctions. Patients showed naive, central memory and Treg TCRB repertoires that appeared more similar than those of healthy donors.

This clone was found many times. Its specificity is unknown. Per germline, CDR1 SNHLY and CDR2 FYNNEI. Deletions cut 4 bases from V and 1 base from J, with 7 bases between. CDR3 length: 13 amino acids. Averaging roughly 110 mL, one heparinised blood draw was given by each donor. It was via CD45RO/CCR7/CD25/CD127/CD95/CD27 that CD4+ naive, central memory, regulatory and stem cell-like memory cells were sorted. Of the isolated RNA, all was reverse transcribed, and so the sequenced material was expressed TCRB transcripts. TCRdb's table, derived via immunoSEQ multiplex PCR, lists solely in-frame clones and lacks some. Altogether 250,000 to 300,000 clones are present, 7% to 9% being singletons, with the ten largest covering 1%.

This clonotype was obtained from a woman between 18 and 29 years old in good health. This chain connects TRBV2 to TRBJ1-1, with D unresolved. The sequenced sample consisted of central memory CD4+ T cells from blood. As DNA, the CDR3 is TGTGCCAGCAGTGTGAGACCGAACACTGAAGCTTTCTTT. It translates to CASSVRPNTEAFF.